This record concerns one TCR beta chain sequence. The data were obtained in a study of control samples from healthy donors and cancer patients. The data were produced by immunoSEQ multiplex PCR, yet TCRdb's version contains in-frame clones alone and is incomplete. The table records roughly 120,000 clones, roughly 88% of them present only once. V lost 2 bases and J lost 0, with 8 bases in between. Germline V gene sequence: CDR1 MNHEY, CDR2 SMNVEV (reference sequence). This CDR3 region has 16 residues. This sequence was found in a man in his forties or fifties in good health. Sequences were obtained from blood. The chain is built from TRBV27 and TRBJ1-6, with D maybe TRBD1 (5 bases). The CDR3 DNA sequence: TGTGCCAGCAGTTTAATGGGGGACTCCTATAATTCACCCCTCCACTTT. Its translation: CASSLMGDSYNSPLHF.